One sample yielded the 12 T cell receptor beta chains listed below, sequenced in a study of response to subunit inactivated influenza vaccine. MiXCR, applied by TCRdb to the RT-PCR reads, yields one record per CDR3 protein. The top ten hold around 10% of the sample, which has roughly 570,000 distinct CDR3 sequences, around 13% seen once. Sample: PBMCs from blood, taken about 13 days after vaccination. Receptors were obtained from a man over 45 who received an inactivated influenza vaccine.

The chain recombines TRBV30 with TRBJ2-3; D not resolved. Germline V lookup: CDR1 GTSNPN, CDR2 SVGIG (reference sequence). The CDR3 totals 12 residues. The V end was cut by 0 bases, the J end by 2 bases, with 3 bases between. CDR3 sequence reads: CAWSVDTDTQYF. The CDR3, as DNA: TGTGCCTGGAGTGTAGACACAGATACGCAGTATTTT.

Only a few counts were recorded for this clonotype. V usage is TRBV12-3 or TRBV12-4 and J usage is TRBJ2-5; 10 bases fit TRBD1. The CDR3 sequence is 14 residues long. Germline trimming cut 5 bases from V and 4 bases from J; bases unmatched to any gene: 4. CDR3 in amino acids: CASSGDRGGETQYF. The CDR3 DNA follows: TGTGCCAGCAGTGGGGACAGGGGAGGAGAGACCCAGTACTTC.

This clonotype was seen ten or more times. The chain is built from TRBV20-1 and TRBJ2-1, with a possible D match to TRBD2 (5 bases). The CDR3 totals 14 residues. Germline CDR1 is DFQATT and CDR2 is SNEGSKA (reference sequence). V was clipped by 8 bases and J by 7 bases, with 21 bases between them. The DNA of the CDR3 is TGCAGTACCTACGTCCCGGGAAAAGAGAATGAGCAGTTCTTC. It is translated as CSTYVPGKENEQFF.

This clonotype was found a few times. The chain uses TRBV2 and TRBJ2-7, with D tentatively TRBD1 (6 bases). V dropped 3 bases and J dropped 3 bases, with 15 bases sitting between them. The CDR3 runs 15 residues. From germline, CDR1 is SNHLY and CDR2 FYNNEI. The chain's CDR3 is CASSDLGQSFYEQYF. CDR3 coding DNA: TGTGCCAGCAGTGACTTGGGACAATCATTCTACGAGCAGTACTTC. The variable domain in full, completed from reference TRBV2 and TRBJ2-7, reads EPEVTQTPSHQVTQMGQEVILRCVPISNHLYFYWYRQILGQKVEFLVSFYNNEISEKSEIFDDQFSVERPDGSNFTLKIRSTKLEDSAMYFCASSDLGQSFYEQYFGPGTRLTVT.

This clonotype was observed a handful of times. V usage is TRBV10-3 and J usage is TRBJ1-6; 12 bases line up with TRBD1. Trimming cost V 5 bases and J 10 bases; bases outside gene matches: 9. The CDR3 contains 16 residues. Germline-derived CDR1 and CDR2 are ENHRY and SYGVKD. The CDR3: CAISPGQGATGSPLHF. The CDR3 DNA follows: TGTGCCATCAGTCCGGGACAGGGGGCCACCGGATCACCCCTCCACTTT.

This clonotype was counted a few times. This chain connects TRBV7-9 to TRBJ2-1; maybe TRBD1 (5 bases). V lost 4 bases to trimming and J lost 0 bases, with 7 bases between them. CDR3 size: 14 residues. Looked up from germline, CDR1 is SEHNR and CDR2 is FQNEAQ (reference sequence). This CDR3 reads CASSSDTSYNEQFF. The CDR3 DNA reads TGTGCCAGCAGCTCGGACACCTCCTACAATGAGCAGTTCTTC.

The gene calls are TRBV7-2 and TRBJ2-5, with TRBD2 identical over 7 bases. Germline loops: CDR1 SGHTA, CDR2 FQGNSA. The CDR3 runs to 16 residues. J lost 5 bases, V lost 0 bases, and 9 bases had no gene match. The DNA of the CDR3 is TGTGCCAGCAGCTTAGCGGGGGGAGGGTTGGGCGAGACCCAGTACTTC. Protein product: CASSLAGGGLGETQYF.

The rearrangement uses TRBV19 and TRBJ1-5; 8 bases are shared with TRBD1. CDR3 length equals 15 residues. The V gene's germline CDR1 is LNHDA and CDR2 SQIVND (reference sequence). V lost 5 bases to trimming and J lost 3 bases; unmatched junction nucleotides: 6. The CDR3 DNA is TGTGCCAGTAGTCCACAGGGGGGGATCAATCAGCCCCAGCATTTT. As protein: CASSPQGGINQPQHF.

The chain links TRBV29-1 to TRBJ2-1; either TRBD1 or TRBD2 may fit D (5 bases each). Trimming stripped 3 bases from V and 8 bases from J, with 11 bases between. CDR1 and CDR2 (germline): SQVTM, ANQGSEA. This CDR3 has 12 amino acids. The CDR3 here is CSVDVWGYEQFF. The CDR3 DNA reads TGCAGCGTTGATGTATGGGGGTATGAGCAGTTCTTC.

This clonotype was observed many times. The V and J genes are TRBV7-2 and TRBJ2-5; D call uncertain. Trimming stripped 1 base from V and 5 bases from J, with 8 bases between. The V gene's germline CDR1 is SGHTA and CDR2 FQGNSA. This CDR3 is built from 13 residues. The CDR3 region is CASSLVGFETQYF. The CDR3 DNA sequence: TGTGCCAGCAGCTTAGTCGGGTTCGAGACCCAGTACTTC.

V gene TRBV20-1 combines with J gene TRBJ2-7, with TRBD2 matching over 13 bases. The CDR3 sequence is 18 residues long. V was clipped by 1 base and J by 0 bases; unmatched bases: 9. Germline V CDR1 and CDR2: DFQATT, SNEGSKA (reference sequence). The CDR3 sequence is CSARGRLAGGPSSYEQYF. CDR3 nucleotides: TGCAGTGCTAGAGGAAGACTAGCGGGAGGACCGAGCTCCTACGAGCAGTACTTC.

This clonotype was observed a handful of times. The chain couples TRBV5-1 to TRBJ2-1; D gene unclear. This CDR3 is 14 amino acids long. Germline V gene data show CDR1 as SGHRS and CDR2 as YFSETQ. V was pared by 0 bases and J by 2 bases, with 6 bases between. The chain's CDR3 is CASSLDFTYNEQFF. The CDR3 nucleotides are TGCGCCAGCAGCTTGGATTTCACCTACAATGAGCAGTTCTTC.